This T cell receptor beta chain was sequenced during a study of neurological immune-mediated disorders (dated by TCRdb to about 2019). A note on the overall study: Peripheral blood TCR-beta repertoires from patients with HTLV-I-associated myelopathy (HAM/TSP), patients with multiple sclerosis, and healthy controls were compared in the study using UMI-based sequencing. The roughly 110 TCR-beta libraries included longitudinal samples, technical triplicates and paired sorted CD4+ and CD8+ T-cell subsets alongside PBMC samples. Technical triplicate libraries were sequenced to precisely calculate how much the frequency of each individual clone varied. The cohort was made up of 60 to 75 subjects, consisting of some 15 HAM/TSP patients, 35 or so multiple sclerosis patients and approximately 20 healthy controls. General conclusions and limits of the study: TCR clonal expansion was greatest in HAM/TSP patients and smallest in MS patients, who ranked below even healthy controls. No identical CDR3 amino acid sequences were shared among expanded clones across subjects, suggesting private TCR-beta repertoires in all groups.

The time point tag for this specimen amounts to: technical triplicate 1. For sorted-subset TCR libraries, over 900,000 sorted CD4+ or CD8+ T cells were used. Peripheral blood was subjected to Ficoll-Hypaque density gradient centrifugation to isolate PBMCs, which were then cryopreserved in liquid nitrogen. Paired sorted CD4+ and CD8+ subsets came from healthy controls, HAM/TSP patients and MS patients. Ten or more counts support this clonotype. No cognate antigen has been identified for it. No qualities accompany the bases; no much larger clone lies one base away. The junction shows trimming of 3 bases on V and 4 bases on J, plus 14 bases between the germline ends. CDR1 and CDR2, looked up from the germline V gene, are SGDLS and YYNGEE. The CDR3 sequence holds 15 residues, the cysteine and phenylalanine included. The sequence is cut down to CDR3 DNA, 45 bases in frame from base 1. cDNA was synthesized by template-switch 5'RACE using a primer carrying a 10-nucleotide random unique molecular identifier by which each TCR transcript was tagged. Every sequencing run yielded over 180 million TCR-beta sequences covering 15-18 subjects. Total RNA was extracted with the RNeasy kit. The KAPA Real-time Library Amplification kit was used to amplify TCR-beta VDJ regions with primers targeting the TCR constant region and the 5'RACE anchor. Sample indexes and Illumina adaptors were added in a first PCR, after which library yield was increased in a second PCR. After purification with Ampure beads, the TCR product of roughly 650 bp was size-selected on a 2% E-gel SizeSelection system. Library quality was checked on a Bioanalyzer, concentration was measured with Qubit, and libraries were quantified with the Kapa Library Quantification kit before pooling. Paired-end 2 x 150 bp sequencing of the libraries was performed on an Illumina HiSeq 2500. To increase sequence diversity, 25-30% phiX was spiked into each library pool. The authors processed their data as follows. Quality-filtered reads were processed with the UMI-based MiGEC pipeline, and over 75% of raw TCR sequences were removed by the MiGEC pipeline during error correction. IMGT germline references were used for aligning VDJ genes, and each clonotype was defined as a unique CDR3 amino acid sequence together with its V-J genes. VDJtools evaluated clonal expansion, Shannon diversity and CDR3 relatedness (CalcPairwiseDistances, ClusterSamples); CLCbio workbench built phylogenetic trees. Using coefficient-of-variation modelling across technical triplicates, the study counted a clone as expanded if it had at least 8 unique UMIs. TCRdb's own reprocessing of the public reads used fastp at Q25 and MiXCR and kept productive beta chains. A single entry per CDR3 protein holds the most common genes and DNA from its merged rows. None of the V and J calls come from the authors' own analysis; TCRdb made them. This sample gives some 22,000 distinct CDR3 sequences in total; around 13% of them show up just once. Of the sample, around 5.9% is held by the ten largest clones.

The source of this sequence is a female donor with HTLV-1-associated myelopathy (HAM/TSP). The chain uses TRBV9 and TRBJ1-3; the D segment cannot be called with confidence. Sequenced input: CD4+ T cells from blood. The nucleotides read TGTGCCAGCAGCGGACCGGGAAGAGGAGGAAACACCATATATTTT. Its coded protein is CASSGPGRGGNTIYF.